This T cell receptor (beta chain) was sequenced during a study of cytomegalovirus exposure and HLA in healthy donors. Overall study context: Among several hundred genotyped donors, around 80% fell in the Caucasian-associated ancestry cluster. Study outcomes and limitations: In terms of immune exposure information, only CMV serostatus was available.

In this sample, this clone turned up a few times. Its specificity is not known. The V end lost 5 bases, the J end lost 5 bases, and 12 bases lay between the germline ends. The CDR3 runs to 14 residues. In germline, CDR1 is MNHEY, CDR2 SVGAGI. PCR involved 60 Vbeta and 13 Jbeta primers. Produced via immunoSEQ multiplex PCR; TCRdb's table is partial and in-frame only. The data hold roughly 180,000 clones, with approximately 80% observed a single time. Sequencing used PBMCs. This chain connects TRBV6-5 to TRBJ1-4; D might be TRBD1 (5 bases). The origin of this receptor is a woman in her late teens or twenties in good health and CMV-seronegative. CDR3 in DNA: TGTGCCAGCAGTATCGACAGCCCCAATGAAAAACTGTTTTTT. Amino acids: CASSIDSPNEKLFF.